This TCR beta chain was recovered during a study of blood T cell repertoires in COVID-19. Overall study: The United States, Italy and Spain provided the acute and convalescent COVID-19 samples. Sample material is recorded as cDNA or gDNA derived from T cells, B-cell-depleted T cells, or PBMCs.

Study processing details: Amplification from reference gene primers served as the basis for estimated nucleated cell counts. The assay was immunoSEQ multiplex PCR, and TCRdb's table has in-frame clones only and misses some. D and trimming come from the DNA, and the V and J calls and clone size come from that table. The top ten clones hold 4% of a sample with hundreds of thousands of clones, more than 65% of them seen once. With 6 bases clipped from V and 1 base from J, the junction kept 7 bases outside the gene matches. Germline CDR1 is LNHDA and CDR2 is SQIVND (reference sequence). The CDR3 is made up of 15 amino acids.

Sequences were obtained from peripheral blood. The TCR originated in a woman aged 40 to 50 with active or convalescent COVID-19. This chain uses TRBV19 with TRBJ2-7; 9 bases map to TRBD1. The DNA for the CDR3 is TGTGCCAGTAGCCCACAGGGGGCACCTTCCTACGAGCAGTACTTC. The encoded protein is CASSPQGAPSYEQYF.